The 8 T cell receptor beta chains below were found in one sample sequenced in a study of CD8 T cells in ankylosing spondylitis. TCRdb used MiXCR to reprocess the 5' RACE reads, holding one entry per CDR3 protein. The sample records 25,000 to 30,000 distinct CDR3 sequences, about 5.1% being singletons. Sequencing input: blood, either unsorted or a sorted T cell fraction (not recorded which). Receptors originate from a female donor with ankylosing spondylitis or in good health (not recorded which).

This clonotype was seen a few times. This chain connects TRBV9 to TRBJ2-3, with TRBD2 matching 9 bases. The length of the CDR3 is 16 residues. Germline CDR1 is SGDLS and CDR2 is YYNGEE. J lost 2 bases, V lost 2 bases, and 6 bases had no gene match. For the CDR3, the DNA is TGTGCCAGCAGCGTTTCGACTAGCGGAATCACAGATACGCAGTATTTT. Translating gives CASSVSTSGITDTQYF. The full variable domain, with the rest looked up from reference TRBV9 and TRBJ2-3, is DSGVTQTPKHLITATGQRVTLRCSPRSGDLSVYWYQQSLDQGLQFLIQYYNGEERAKGNILERFSAQQFPDLHSELNLSSLELGDSALYFCASSVSTSGITDTQYFGPGTRLTVL.

This clonotype occurred many times. The chain combines TRBV9 with TRBJ2-2; D gene uncertain. Deletions cut 0 bases from V and 4 bases from J, with 13 bases between. The CDR3 is made up of 16 amino acids. Looked up from germline, CDR1 is SGDLS and CDR2 is YYNGEE. The CDR3, as DNA: TGTGCCAGCAGCGTAGAATTGTTGGACGTCACCGGGGAGCTGTTTTTT. As protein: CASSVELLDVTGELFF.

This clonotype was counted ten times or more. The DNA is left out, because the CDR3 cannot be placed on it with certainty; the CDR3 is given as TCRdb lists it. The chain uses TRBV7-5 and TRBJ2-3; TRBD1 is the table's D call and was not checked against the DNA. TRBV7-5 is assigned pseudogene status. The CDR3 has 15 residues if both end residues are counted. The CDR3 sequence: CISVPEADRGLTQYF.

This clonotype has at least ten counts. J is TRBJ2-3 and V is TRBV9, with 10 bases that match TRBD2. This CDR3 region has 15 residues. CDR1 is SGDLS, CDR2 YYNGEE, per germline. Unmatched junction bases numbered 3, after V lost 3 bases and J lost 2 bases. In nucleotides, the CDR3 is TGTGCCAGCAGCGGGAGCGGGGGGGTCACAGATACGCAGTATTTT. It encodes CASSGSGGVTDTQYF.

This clonotype occurred many times. J is TRBJ2-3 and V is TRBV12-3 or TRBV12-4, with 11 bases that match TRBD2. The CDR3 runs to 17 residues. CDR3 sequence: CPEARVILAGEMDTQYF. DNA for the CDR3: TGTCCTGAAGCGCGAGTCATACTAGCGGGGGAGATGGATACGCAGTATTTT.

This clonotype was observed at least ten times. The rearrangement uses TRBV9 and TRBJ2-1; D unclear. Per germline, CDR1 SGDLS and CDR2 YYNGEE. Trimming stripped 0 bases from V and 8 bases from J, with 3 bases between. CDR3 length: 11 residues. The CDR3 sequence is CASSVGDEQFF. In nucleotides, the CDR3 is TGTGCCAGCAGCGTAGGTGATGAGCAGTTCTTC.

At least ten counts were recorded for this clonotype. The chain uses TRBV9 and TRBJ2-3; D unresolved. Germline CDR1 SGDLS, CDR2 YYNGEE. This CDR3 is built from 12 residues. V was shortened by 3 bases and J by 6 bases, with 8 bases between the two germline ends. For the CDR3, the DNA is TGTGCCAGCAGCGCCCTATTGGATACGCAGTATTTT. This sequence encodes CASSALLDTQYF.

This clonotype was recorded at least ten times. The CDR3 bases are TGTGCCAGCAGCGTAGATCCCGGGGTGGAGACCCAGTACTTC. This gives the protein CASSVDPGVETQYF. This chain links TRBV9 with TRBJ2-5; D perhaps matches TRBD2 (5 bases). The CDR3 has 14 amino acids. V was shortened by 0 bases and J by 5 bases, with 11 bases between the two germline ends. Germline assignment: CDR1 SGDLS and CDR2 YYNGEE.